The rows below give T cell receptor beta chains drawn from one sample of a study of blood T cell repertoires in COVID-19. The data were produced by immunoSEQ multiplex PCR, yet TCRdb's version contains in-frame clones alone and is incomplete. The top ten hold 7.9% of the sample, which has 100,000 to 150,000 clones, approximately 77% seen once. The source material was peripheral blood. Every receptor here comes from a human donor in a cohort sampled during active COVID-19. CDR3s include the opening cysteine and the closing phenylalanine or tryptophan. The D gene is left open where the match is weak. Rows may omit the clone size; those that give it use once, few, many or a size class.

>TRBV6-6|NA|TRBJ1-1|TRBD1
CASLLGGQQNTEAFF
TGTGCCAGCCTCCTGGGGGGACAGCAGAACACTGAAGCTTTCTTT
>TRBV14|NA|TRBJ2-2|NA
CASSQLPGNTGELFF
TGTGCCAGCAGCCAACTTCCGGGGAACACCGGGGAGCTGTTTTTT
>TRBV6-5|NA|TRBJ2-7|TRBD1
CASSLDRAPYEQYF
TGTGCCAGCAGTTTAGACAGGGCTCCCTACGAGCAGTACTTC
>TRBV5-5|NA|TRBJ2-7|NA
CATGSPPKNEQYF
TGTGCCACCGGGAGCCCCCCCAAGAACGAGCAGTACTTC
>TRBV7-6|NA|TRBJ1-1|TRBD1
CASSLSDRGFTEAFF
TGTGCCAGCAGCTTATCGGACAGGGGGTTCACTGAAGCTTTCTTT
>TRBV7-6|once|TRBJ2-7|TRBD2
CASSLAQREDHEQYF
TGTGCCAGCAGCTTAGCCCAGCGGGAGGACCACGAGCAGTACTTC
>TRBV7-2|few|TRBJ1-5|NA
CASSLPLSDRNQPQHF
TGTGCCAGCAGCCTTCCCCTAAGTGACAGGAATCAGCCCCAGCATTTT
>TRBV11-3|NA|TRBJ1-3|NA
CASSSDRPPGNTIYF
TGTGCCAGCAGTTCAGACAGGCCGCCTGGAAACACCATATATTTT
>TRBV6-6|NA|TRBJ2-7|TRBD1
CASSYSAGGAYEQYF
TGTGCCAGCAGTTACTCAGCAGGGGGAGCCTACGAGCAGTACTTC
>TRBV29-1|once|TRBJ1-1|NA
CSGMGRVNTEAFF
TGCAGCGGGATGGGCAGAGTGAACACTGAAGCTTTCTTT